This T cell receptor (beta chain) emerged from a study of cytomegalovirus exposure and HLA in healthy donors. Study-wide results and limits: Later analysis placed DRB1 highest and HLA-C lowest in TCR association rates, which differed by HLA locus.

The CDR3 spans 17 residues. With V trimmed by 1 base and J by 1 base, 7 bases remained unmatched. The germline CDR1 and CDR2 sequences are LNHDA and SQIVND (reference sequence). Both 60 Vbeta primers and 13 Jbeta primers went into the PCR. TCRdb's table, derived via immunoSEQ multiplex PCR, lists solely in-frame clones and lacks some. The sample has roughly 59,000 clones, approximately 70% seen once. Notes on this clone: Its antigen remains unknown.

Specimen: PBMCs. V gene TRBV19 combines with J gene TRBJ1-1; 9 bases are a match to TRBD1. The receptor was derived from a middle-aged man in good health and CMV-seropositive. CDR3 DNA sequence: TGTGCCAGTAGTATAGCCTTTGGACAGGGGCAGAACACTGAAGCTTTCTTT. This sequence encodes CASSIAFGQGQNTEAFF.